A single sample gave rise to the 5 T cell receptor beta chains below, sequenced in a study of breast tumors, draining lymph nodes, adjacent tissues (dated by TCRdb to 2015 to 2016). Library generation was performed with multiplex PCR. TCRdb shows the sequencer as Illumina HiSeq 2000. TCRdb reprocessing: public reads trimmed at Q25 with fastp, clones called with MiXCR, in-frame beta chains kept. Every entry covers one CDR3 protein and lists the most common genes and DNA from its rows. For this sample the table gives about 180,000 distinct CDR3 sequences, of which around a third were detected only once. The ten largest clones capture 3.5% to 4.5% of the sample. Lymph node samples were obtained from the axillary draining lymph nodes of breast cancer patients. The sample comprised axillary lymph node tissue. Source of these receptors: a female donor with breast cancer. Some clones in this sample may be carry-over from other donors' samples.

The chain links TRBV7-2 to TRBJ1-6; 9 positions agree with TRBD1. Trimming at V came to 0 bases and at J to 9 bases, leaving 6 bases not matched to a gene. CDR1 and CDR2 (germline): SGHTA, FQGNSA. The CDR3 covers 16 residues. The CDR3 DNA sequence: TGTGCCAGCAGCTTAGCGGGACAGGGCTTTAGTTCACCCCTCCACTTT. Amino acid sequence: CASSLAGQGFSSPLHF.

The chain uses TRBV20-1 and TRBJ2-3, with 9 bases lining up with TRBD2. Unmatched junction bases numbered 10, after V lost 3 bases and J lost 0 bases. Germline V lookup: CDR1 DFQATT, CDR2 SNEGSKA (reference sequence). The CDR3 is 17 residues long. CDR3 bases: TGCAGTGCTAGCTCGGTTGGCCTAGCGGGAAGCACAGATACGCAGTATTTT. This encodes CSASSVGLAGSTDTQYF.

This clonotype was counted ten times or more. CDR3 sequence: CASIPSGQRHQPQHF. DNA of the CDR3: TGTGCCAGTATTCCCTCGGGACAGCGCCATCAGCCCCAGCATTTT. The chain couples TRBV19 to TRBJ1-5, with 7 bases matching TRBD1. The CDR3 is made up of 15 amino acids. V shed 7 bases and J 5 bases; nucleotides not matched to a gene: 11. The V gene's germline CDR1 is LNHDA and CDR2 SQIVND (reference sequence).

This chain uses TRBV9 with TRBJ1-3; D call uncertain. The CDR3 has 15 residues. V shed 2 bases and J shed 2 bases, with 11 bases lying between them. Germline CDR1 SGDLS, CDR2 YYNGEE. DNA for the CDR3: TGTGCCAGCAGCGTTGACCGCGTACCTGGAAACACCATATATTTT. Protein product: CASSVDRVPGNTIYF.

This chain connects TRBV7-6 to TRBJ1-2; D not resolved. Per the germline V gene, CDR1 is SGHVS and CDR2 is FNYEAQ. The CDR3 length is 15 residues. The V gene lost 1 base and the J gene lost 10 bases, with 19 bases spanning the gap. CDR3 sequence: CASSLGEAGGGHYTF. As DNA, the CDR3 is TGTGCCAGCAGCTTAGGGGAAGCGGGAGGCGGGCACTACACCTTC.